Below are 28 T cell receptor beta chains sequenced from a single sample in a study of technical replicates of blood from a few donors. Using immunoSEQ multiplex PCR, the repertoire was profiled, and TCRdb retains in-frame clones only, with some absent. The sample carries tens of thousands of clones, about 95% recorded once. Sequencing used T cells isolated from PBMCs. The origin of the receptors is a human donor in good health.

This clone was seen once. The rearrangement uses TRBV2 and TRBJ1-1, with D maybe TRBD1 (5 bases). V lost 5 bases, J lost 0 bases, and 7 bases lay in between. The length of the CDR3 is 13 residues. The V gene's germline CDR1 is SNHLY and CDR2 FYNNEI. As DNA, the CDR3 is TGTGCCAGCAGTACGGACATGAACACTGAAGCTTTCTTT. Residues: CASSTDMNTEAFF.

The chain links TRBV10-3 to TRBJ2-3, with TRBD2 matching 15 bases. The J segment lost 6 bases and the V segment lost 2 bases, leaving 3 bases of the junction unmatched. Per germline, CDR1 ENHRY and CDR2 SYGVKD. The CDR3 spans 16 residues. The CDR3 is CAISEGTSGRMDTQYF. CDR3 nucleotide sequence: TGTGCCATCAGTGAGGGGACTAGCGGGAGGATGGATACGCAGTATTTT.

In this sample, this clone turned up once. V usage is TRBV19 and J usage is TRBJ1-5, with TRBD1 matching over 7 bases. V was clipped by 4 bases and J by 0 bases; unmatched bases: 3. This CDR3 contains 15 residues. Germline CDR1 and CDR2: LNHDA and SQIVND (reference sequence). The CDR3 DNA reads TGTGCCAGTAGTACAAGGGACAGTAGCAATCAGCCCCAGCATTTT. Amino acids: CASSTRDSSNQPQHF.

The J gene is TRBJ2-2, the V gene TRBV6-4; 12 nucleotides line up with TRBD2. J lost 2 bases, V lost 9 bases, and 13 bases had no gene match. Germline loops: CDR1 MRHNA, CDR2 SNTAGT. The CDR3 consists of 18 residues. CDR3: CASRALAGGPVNTGELFF. CDR3 sequence (DNA): TGTGCCAGTCGGGCTCTAGCGGGAGGGCCGGTCAACACCGGGGAGCTGTTTTTT.

The gene calls are TRBV7-9 and TRBJ1-2, with 7 bases fitting TRBD1. V lost 3 bases, J lost 5 bases, and 9 bases stayed unmatched. Germline V gene sequence: CDR1 SEHNR, CDR2 FQNEAQ (reference sequence). CDR3 size: 15 residues. The CDR3 reads CASSFPGTVSYGYTF. The CDR3 DNA follows: TGTGCCAGCAGCTTCCCCGGGACAGTTTCTTATGGCTACACCTTC.

The chain is built from TRBV7-9 and TRBJ2-3; TRBD2 aligns across 8 bases. After removal of 2 bases from V and 6 bases from J, the junction contained 13 bases not matched to a gene. CDR1 is SEHNR, CDR2 FQNEAQ, per germline (reference sequence). The CDR3 sequence is 17 residues long. This CDR3 is CASSLKGAGGGRDTQYF. The CDR3 DNA is TGTGCCAGCAGCTTAAAAGGGGCGGGAGGAGGGCGTGATACGCAGTATTTT.

This clone was picked up one time. The chain uses TRBV9 and TRBJ1-3; no clear D. The CDR3 length is 15 residues. The germline V gene encodes CDR1 SGDLS and CDR2 YYNGEE. V was trimmed by 3 bases and J by 4 bases, leaving 14 bases between them. The CDR3 spells CASSAPGDRGNTIYF. The CDR3 DNA reads TGTGCCAGCAGCGCTCCCGGGGATCGCGGAAACACCATATATTTT. The full variable domain, with the rest looked up from reference TRBV9 and TRBJ1-3, is DSGVTQTPKHLITATGQRVTLRCSPRSGDLSVYWYQQSLDQGLQFLIQYYNGEERAKGNILERFSAQQFPDLHSELNLSSLELGDSALYFCASSAPGDRGNTIYFGEGSWLTVV.

DNA of the CDR3: TGTGCCACCAGCAGAGTCGGGATGGGAAACACCATATATTTT. Its protein is CATSRVGMGNTIYF. This chain connects TRBV15 to TRBJ1-3; D uncertain. Trimming removed 1 base at V and 4 bases at J, with 8 bases between. This CDR3 has 14 amino acids. Germline lookup yields CDR1 LNHNV and CDR2 YYDKDF (reference sequence).

This chain joins TRBV18 and TRBJ1-1; the match to TRBD1 covers 8 bases. This CDR3 has 13 amino acids. CDR1 is KGHSH and CDR2 is LQKENI in the germline V gene. V shed 5 bases and J 2 bases; nucleotides not matched to a gene: 1. This chain's CDR3 is CASSGQGNTEAFF. Here the CDR3 DNA reads TGTGCCAGCTCAGGACAGGGCAACACTGAAGCTTTCTTT.

The chain couples TRBV4-2 to TRBJ2-7; TRBD2 matches at 9 bases. The length of the CDR3 is 15 residues. With 3 bases clipped from V and 5 bases from J, the junction kept 8 bases outside the gene matches. Germline-derived CDR1 and CDR2 are LGHNA and YNFKEQ. The CDR3 nucleotides read TGTGCCAGCAGCCAGGCTCGGGGACTAGCTGACGAGCAGTACTTC. It specifies CASSQARGLADEQYF.

CDR3 bases: TGTGCCAGCAGCTTGCGGGGGAGCGGGGAGCTGTTTTTT. It translates to CASSLRGSGELFF. The rearrangement joins TRBV5-5 to TRBJ2-2, with D perhaps TRBD2 (6 bases). Trimming removed 1 base from V and 7 bases from J, with 8 bases in between. Germline V gene data show CDR1 as SGHKS and CDR2 as YYEKEE (reference sequence). This CDR3 comprises 13 residues.

The genes are TRBV4-1 and TRBJ2-3; 9 bases are a match to TRBD2. V shed 1 base and J 3 bases; nucleotides not matched to a gene: 8. The V gene's germline CDR1 is MGHRA and CDR2 YSYEKL. The CDR3 sequence is 17 residues long. CDR3 region: CASSQARGGGATDTQYF. The CDR3 coding sequence is TGCGCCAGCAGCCAAGCCCGAGGCGGGGGGGCTACAGATACGCAGTATTTT.

This sequence joins TRBV18 and TRBJ1-2, with 11 bases aligning to TRBD1. The germline gives CDR1 KGHSH, CDR2 LQKENI. The CDR3 spans 16 residues. The V segment lost 6 bases and the J segment 5 bases; nucleotides outside the gene matches: 11. The CDR3 reads CASSLVRTGGRYGYTF. CDR3 bases: TGTGCCAGCTCCCTAGTTCGGACAGGGGGCCGGTATGGCTACACCTTC.

This rearrangement joins TRBV27 to TRBJ1-1; tentative D call: TRBD1 (6 bases). V lost 5 bases to trimming and J lost 6 bases, with 19 bases between them. Germline V gene sequence: CDR1 MNHEY, CDR2 SMNVEV (reference sequence). The CDR3 runs 15 residues. Here the CDR3 reads CASSQTSTGLAEAFF. In DNA form, the CDR3 reads TGTGCCAGCAGTCAAACTTCAACAGGGCTCGCTGAAGCTTTCTTT.

This chain links TRBV27 with TRBJ2-7; 11 bases agree with TRBD2. The V and J ends lost 2 bases and 7 bases, in that order; junction bases with no gene match: 7. The length of the CDR3 is 15 residues. Germline CDR1 is MNHEY and CDR2 is SMNVEV (reference sequence). CDR3 residues: CASSLTLAGVGEQYF. The CDR3 DNA sequence: TGTGCCAGCAGTTTAACACTAGCGGGAGTGGGGGAGCAGTACTTC.

V usage is TRBV6-6 and J usage is TRBJ1-2; maybe TRBD1 (6 bases). This CDR3 spans 12 amino acids. Between the trimmed V and J ends, which lost 7 bases and 5 bases, there was a span of 11 bases. Per the germline V gene, CDR1 is MNHNY and CDR2 is SVGAGI (reference sequence). The CDR3 bases are TGTGCCAGCAACGGACAGAAGTATGGCTACACCTTC. Protein: CASNGQKYGYTF.

As DNA, the CDR3 is TGTGCCAGCAGCTTAAACAGGAACACCGGGGAGCTGTTTTTT. Translated: CASSLNRNTGELFF. The J gene is TRBJ2-2, the V gene TRBV7-6; D remains ambiguous. The CDR3 contains 14 residues. CDR1 is SGHVS and CDR2 is FNYEAQ in the germline V gene. Trimming cost V 2 bases and J 1 base, with 5 bases left between them.

This chain links TRBV19 with TRBJ1-1; D is ambiguous. The CDR3 length is 13 residues. Deletions cut 8 bases from V and 5 bases from J, with 15 bases between. The germline CDR1 and CDR2 sequences are LNHDA and SQIVND (reference sequence). Here the CDR3 DNA reads TGTGCCAGTCACCCGGGATCCGGAACTGAAGCTTTCTTT. It is translated as CASHPGSGTEAFF.

The chain recombines TRBV10-1 with TRBJ2-1, with 8 bases aligning to TRBD2. The CDR3 covers 16 residues. CDR1 and CDR2 from the germline V gene are WNHNN and SYGVQD (reference sequence). The trim removed 6 bases at V and 7 bases at J, leaving 14 bases unmatched. This CDR3 reads CASSRGLAGGENEQFF. DNA of the CDR3: TGCGCCAGCAGCCGCGGGTTGGCGGGAGGCGAGAATGAGCAGTTCTTC.

The chain has TRBV4-1 and TRBJ1-1; tentatively, D is TRBD1 (5 bases). Trimming left V 5 bases short and J 6 bases short, with 22 bases between. CDR1 is MGHRA and CDR2 is YSYEKL in the germline V gene. The CDR3 contains 16 residues. CDR3 sequence (DNA): TGCGCCAGCAGCGATATGGGTCAGGGCAAGGTCGCTGAAGCTTTCTTT. Its translation is CASSDMGQGKVAEAFF.

This clone was detected only once. The genes are TRBV19 and TRBJ1-2; 10 bases line up with TRBD1. V dropped 7 bases and J dropped 4; count of bases not matched to a gene: 6. This CDR3 contains 14 residues. Germline assignment: CDR1 LNHDA and CDR2 SQIVND (reference sequence). CDR3 sequence: CASIRQGAVYGYTF. CDR3 coding DNA: TGTGCCAGTATCAGACAGGGGGCGGTCTATGGCTACACCTTC.

The chain's CDR3 is CASSQVNIGTATNEKLFF. The CDR3 bases are TGTGCCAGCAGCCAAGTTAATATCGGGACAGCGACTAATGAAAAACTGTTTTTT. V and J are TRBV4-2 and TRBJ1-4, with TRBD1 matching 7 bases. The germline gives CDR1 LGHNA, CDR2 YNFKEQ. After removal of 1 base from V and 2 bases from J, the junction contained 10 bases not matched to a gene. The CDR3 spans 18 residues.

This chain links TRBV18 with TRBJ1-3; D is perhaps TRBD1 (6 bases). V was pared by 3 bases and J by 0 bases, with 6 bases between. The CDR3 is 14 amino acids. The germline V gene encodes CDR1 KGHSH and CDR2 LQKENI. This chain's CDR3 is CASSPDSSGNTIYF. CDR3 bases: TGTGCCAGCTCACCGGACAGCTCTGGAAACACCATATATTTT. Combining the CDR3 with reference TRBV18 and TRBJ1-3 gives the whole variable domain NAGVMQNPRHLVRRRGQEARLRCSPMKGHSHVYWYRQLPEEGLKFMVYLQKENIIDESGMPKERFSAEFPKEGPSILRIQQVVRGDSAAYFCASSPDSSGNTIYFGEGSWLTVV.

V and J are TRBV10-2 and TRBJ2-3; TRBD2 agrees at 10 bases. Germline V gives CDR1 WSHSY, CDR2 SAAADI. This CDR3 is built from 17 residues. V gave up 7 bases and J gave up 5 bases; unmatched junction bases: 15. In DNA, the CDR3 is TGCGCCAGCATCCCAAGGCATCAGCGGGAGGGGGTAGATACGCAGTATTTT. This translates into CASIPRHQREGVDTQYF.

This clone occurred once. This chain uses TRBV7-9 with TRBJ2-5, with D possibly TRBD2 on 6 matching bases. The CDR3 sequence is 15 residues long. Trimming shortened V by 2 bases and J by 1 base, and 11 bases separated the two germline ends. In germline, CDR1 is SEHNR, CDR2 FQNEAQ (reference sequence). This chain's CDR3 is CASSLSREIQETQYF. Written as DNA, the CDR3 is TGTGCCAGCAGCTTATCGCGGGAAATCCAAGAGACCCAGTACTTC.

This clone was counted once. V and J are TRBV2 and TRBJ2-7; 12 bases are shared with TRBD2. This CDR3 is built from 15 residues. The germline CDR1 and CDR2 sequences are SNHLY and FYNNEI. The J segment lost 4 bases and the V segment lost 6 bases, leaving 7 bases of the junction unmatched. CDR3 sequence reads: CASSGRLAGAYEQYF. The CDR3 nucleotides read TGTGCCAGCAGCGGTAGACTAGCGGGGGCGTACGAGCAGTACTTC. The full variable domain, in which reference TRBV2 and TRBJ2-7 provide the parts outside the CDR3, is EPEVTQTPSHQVTQMGQEVILRCVPISNHLYFYWYRQILGQKVEFLVSFYNNEISEKSEIFDDQFSVERPDGSNFTLKIRSTKLEDSAMYFCASSGRLAGAYEQYFGPGTRLTVT.

The chain has TRBV19 and TRBJ2-5; 8 bases are shared with TRBD1. The V and J ends lost 4 bases and 5 bases, in that order; junction bases with no gene match: 12. From germline, CDR1 is LNHDA and CDR2 SQIVND (reference sequence). This CDR3 has 16 amino acids. CDR3 sequence (DNA): TGTGCCAGTAGTAGCCGACCGGGACAGGTAGGGGAGACCCAGTACTTC. This gives the protein CASSSRPGQVGETQYF.

V is TRBV7-6 and J is TRBJ2-1; unclear D gene. Trimming removed 5 bases from V and 4 bases from J, with 12 bases in between. The CDR3 spans 14 residues. Germline V gene data show CDR1 as SGHVS and CDR2 as FNYEAQ. In DNA form, the CDR3 reads TGTGCCAGCAGCATGGGCTCCGAATACAATGAGCAGTTCTTC. This sequence encodes CASSMGSEYNEQFF.